This T cell receptor (beta chain) was captured by sequencing in a study of cytomegalovirus exposure and HLA in healthy donors. Study observations and caveats: Among TCR sequences, most were rare, though some public TCRs appeared in many donors. The CMV antigen specificity of three CMV-associated chains was confirmed through in vitro analysis. Published work reported that the classifier diagnosed cytomegalovirus status with high specificity and sensitivity. The study flagged about 160 TCR beta chains as cytomegalovirus-associated.

With respect to this clone: The antigen is not known.

Assay: immunoSEQ multiplex PCR; the TCRdb copy retains only in-frame clones and omits some. This sample has about 74,000 clones, with 85% to 95% found just once. This CDR3 comprises 13 residues. CDR1 MNHEY and CDR2 SVGAGI come from the germline V gene. V lost 6 bases and J lost 5; bases outside the gene matches: 6. Specimen: PBMCs. This chain joins TRBV6-5 and TRBJ1-1; 7 nucleotides agree with TRBD1. The TCR was taken from a man between 18 and 29 years old in good health and CMV-seropositive. CDR3 coding DNA: TGTGCCAGCAGCCGACAGGGAATGACTGAAGCTTTCTTT. It is translated as CASSRQGMTEAFF.